Following are 25 T cell receptor beta chains from one sample sequenced in a study of Graves' ophthalmopathy and Graves' hyperthyroidism. For repertoire sequencing, the TCR beta CDR3 regions were amplified from RNA transcripts. The library came from an HTBI-primed first-round RT-PCR and a second-round multiplex PCR. Using its own MiXCR run on the multiplex PCR reads, TCRdb lists one record per CDR3 protein. The sample includes about 390,000 distinct CDR3 sequences, 17% of them seen just once. Sequencing used peripheral blood. These receptors all come from an adult woman with stable Graves' hyperthyroidism.

This clonotype was observed many times. The V and J genes are TRBV2 and TRBJ1-1; 10 nucleotides agree with TRBD1. The CDR3 runs to 16 residues. After removal of 2 bases from V and 1 base from J, the junction contained 4 bases not matched to a gene. Germline CDR1 and CDR2: SNHLY and FYNNEI. DNA for the CDR3: TGTGCCAGCAGTGAACCCCGACAGGGGGCGAACACTGAAGCTTTCTTT. Translating it yields CASSEPRQGANTEAFF.

The rearrangement uses TRBV20-1 and TRBJ2-7; 8 bases are shared with TRBD2. The germline V gene encodes CDR1 DFQATT and CDR2 SNEGSKA (reference sequence). Unmatched junction bases numbered 3, after V lost 4 bases and J lost 4 bases. The CDR3 consists of 12 residues. The CDR3 region has the DNA TGCAGTGCTAAAGGACTAGCTTACGAGCAGTACTTC. This gives the protein CSAKGLAYEQYF.

In its sample, this clonotype was seen many times. At one end, the junction sequence differs from germline, possibly due to a read error. The chain uses TRBV14 and TRBJ1-3; D is perhaps TRBD1 (6 bases). Looked up from germline, CDR1 is SGHDN and CDR2 is FVKESK. The CDR3 sequence is 13 residues long. CDR3 residues: CASSQEQGSTIYF. The CDR3 nucleotides read TGTGCCAGCAGCCAAGAACAGGGAAGCACCATATATTTT. Looking up the rest from reference TRBV14 and TRBJ1-3 gives the full variable domain: EAGVTQFPSHSVIEKGQTVTLRCDPISGHDNLYWYRRVMGKEIKFLLHFVKESKQDESGMPNNRFLAERTGGTYSTLKVQPAELEDSGVYFCASSQEQGSTIYFGEGSWLTVV.

V gene TRBV29-1 combines with J gene TRBJ2-5, with TRBD2 matching 14 bases. The CDR3 consists of 16 residues. Per the germline V gene, CDR1 is SQVTM and CDR2 is ANQGSEA. The trim removed 2 bases at V and 4 bases at J, leaving 6 bases unmatched. The CDR3 sequence: CSVETSTSGGGETQYF. The CDR3 nucleotides read TGCAGCGTTGAAACATCGACTAGCGGGGGGGGAGAGACCCAGTACTTC.

Of note for this clonotype: One junction end disagrees with the germline gene, perhaps due to a read error. J is TRBJ1-1 and V is TRBV28; D is uncertain. There are 12 residues in the CDR3. CDR1 MDHEN and CDR2 SYDVKM come from the germline V gene. The chain's CDR3 is CASSLGPPEAFF. Here the CDR3 DNA reads TGTGCCAGCAGTCTCGGCCCCCCCGAAGCTTTCTTC.

At least ten counts were recorded for this clonotype. The genes are TRBV6-1 and TRBJ1-2; 9 bases fit TRBD1. J was trimmed by 0 bases and V by 3 bases; bases with no gene match: 11. This CDR3 contains 18 residues. CDR1 and CDR2 (germline): MNHNS, SASEGT. In nucleotides, the CDR3 is TGTGCCAGCAGTGAGGGTCCAGCCGGGACAGGGACTAACTATGGCTACACCTTC. Its protein is CASSEGPAGTGTNYGYTF.

This chain uses TRBV6-4 with TRBJ1-1, with 11 bases fitting TRBD1. This CDR3 is 17 amino acids long. Germline V gene lookup returns CDR1 MRHNA and CDR2 SNTAGT. The ends lost 5 bases at V and 4 bases at J; junction bases unmatched: 12. In nucleotides, the CDR3 is TGTGCCAGCAGTAGACTCCGGACAGGGGGCGAGGTCACTGAAGCTTTCTTT. This codes for CASSRLRTGGEVTEAFF.

The rearrangement links TRBV12-3 or TRBV12-4 to TRBJ2-5; no reliable D call. The CDR3 has 11 amino acids. The V and J ends lost 3 bases and 6 bases respectively, with 5 bases between them. This chain's CDR3 is CASSFEKTQYF. CDR3 coding DNA: TGTGCCAGCAGTTTCGAGAAGACCCAGTACTTC.

This clonotype came up many times. This sequence joins TRBV11-2 and TRBJ2-7, with TRBD2 matching 9 bases. The CDR3 is made up of 17 amino acids. The germline gives CDR1 SGHAT, CDR2 FQNNGV. V gave up 2 bases and J gave up 2 bases; unmatched junction bases: 10. The CDR3 coding sequence is TGTGCCAGCAGCTTATCTCGCGGGAGGGCCGGTGCCTACGAGCAGTACTTC. Translation gives CASSLSRGRAGAYEQYF.

This clonotype appeared many times. This chain joins TRBV28 and TRBJ2-7, with TRBD1 identical over 9 bases. After removal of 8 bases from V and 1 base from J, the junction contained 6 bases not matched to a gene. Germline values: CDR1 MDHEN, CDR2 SYDVKM. The CDR3 runs 14 residues. The CDR3 nucleotides read TGTGCCAGCCTACCGGGACAGGGATCCTACGAGCAGTACTTC. Its translation is CASLPGQGSYEQYF.

This clonotype was recorded a few times. The rearrangement uses TRBV20-1 and TRBJ1-2; TRBD1 might be the D (6 bases). The CDR3 covers 13 residues. V was shortened by 4 bases and J by 4 bases, with 13 bases between the two germline ends. CDR1 DFQATT and CDR2 SNEGSKA come from the germline V gene (reference sequence). CDR3 sequence (DNA): TGCAGTGCTAAGGGGGACCTCTCCTATGGCTACACCTTC. Translating it yields CSAKGDLSYGYTF.

Many counts were recorded for this clonotype. The V gene is TRBV4-1, the J gene TRBJ2-7; 8 bases are shared with TRBD1. The germline V gene encodes CDR1 MGHRA and CDR2 YSYEKL. J gave up 3 bases and V 1 base, and 5 bases lay outside the gene matches. The CDR3 covers 15 residues. CDR3 nucleotide sequence: TGCGCCAGCAGCCAAGGGGGACAGGAGTACTACGAGCAGTACTTC. This encodes CASSQGGQEYYEQYF.

In its sample, this clonotype was seen many times. V gene TRBV19 combines with J gene TRBJ1-5, with 9 nucleotides matching TRBD1. Germline V gene data show CDR1 as LNHDA and CDR2 as SQIVND (reference sequence). The length of the CDR3 is 15 residues. The V segment lost 3 bases and the J segment 7 bases; nucleotides outside the gene matches: 7. The DNA of the CDR3 is TGTGCCAGTAGTATCACCGGACAGGGGCAACAGCCCCAGCATTTT. Translated: CASSITGQGQQPQHF.

The sample holds many counts of this clonotype. V and J are TRBV6-2 or TRBV6-3 and TRBJ2-4; 10 bases align to TRBD1. Unmatched junction bases numbered 9, after V lost 7 bases and J lost 0 bases. CDR3 length equals 17 residues. The germline V gene has CDR1 MNHEY and CDR2 SVGEGT. The CDR3 is CASTGTGERRAKNIQYF. As DNA, the CDR3 is TGTGCCAGCACCGGGACAGGGGAACGTCGAGCCAAAAACATTCAGTACTTC.

Of note for this clonotype: This may come from a read error, since a much larger clone is one base off. The rearrangement links TRBV29-1 to TRBJ2-7; 8 bases match TRBD1. The J call may be wrong; the DNA end is better matched by TRBJ2-1. The CDR3 sequence is 13 residues long. Germline values: CDR1 SQVTM, CDR2 ANQGSEA. In DNA form, the CDR3 reads TGCAGCGTGGGGACAGGAGGCGGCTACGAGCAGTTCTTC. Translating it yields CSVGTGGGYEQFF.

This clonotype was seen many times. The chain is built from TRBV12-3 or TRBV12-4 and TRBJ1-1; 7 positions agree with TRBD1. V dropped 7 bases and J dropped 3; count of bases not matched to a gene: 8. This CDR3 is 14 amino acids long. The CDR3 DNA sequence: TGTGCCAGCACCCTGACAGGGCAGGACACTGAAGCTTTCTTT. It encodes CASTLTGQDTEAFF.

This clonotype turned up a few times. The V and J genes are TRBV12-3 or TRBV12-4 and TRBJ1-1; D unresolved. Trimming removed 6 bases from V and 1 base from J, with 12 bases in between. CDR3 size: 14 residues. CDR3 loop: CASSGRWGNTEAFF. The CDR3 DNA reads TGTGCCAGCAGCGGACGGTGGGGGAACACTGAAGCTTTCTTT.

Only a few counts were recorded for this clonotype. The rearrangement uses TRBV5-1 and TRBJ2-5; no firm D call. Germline values: CDR1 SGHRS, CDR2 YFSETQ. The V end lost 6 bases, the J end lost 7 bases, and 16 bases lay between the germline ends. This CDR3 has 13 amino acids. CDR3 bases: TGCGCCAGCATGCTAGAAGGCATCGGGACCCAGTACTTC. Its protein product is CASMLEGIGTQYF. The whole variable domain, filled in from reference TRBV5-1 and TRBJ2-5, reads KAGVTQTPRYLIKTRGQQVTLSCSPISGHRSVSWYQQTPGQGLQFLFEYFSETQRNKGNFPGRFSGRQFSNSRSEMNVSTLELGDSALYLCASMLEGIGTQYFGPGTRLLVL.

This clonotype was observed a few times. The chain carries TRBV7-2 and TRBJ2-3; no clear D gene. V was trimmed by 4 bases and J by 2 bases, leaving 13 bases between them. There are 15 residues in the CDR3. The germline gives CDR1 SGHTA, CDR2 FQGNSA. The CDR3 nucleotides read TGTGCCAGCAGCTCCTATATTTCCCACACAGATACGCAGTATTTT. Its translation is CASSSYISHTDTQYF.

This clonotype came up once. This chain connects TRBV28 to TRBJ2-5, with unresolved D. V shed 4 bases and J shed 3 bases, with 24 bases lying between them. The CDR3 sequence is 18 residues long. Germline V gives CDR1 MDHEN, CDR2 SYDVKM. CDR3 nucleotides: TGTGCCAGCAGTTCTCTCATGTTCCAGATGAGATCAGAAGAGACCCAGTACTTC. Translating it yields CASSSLMFQMRSEETQYF.

This chain joins TRBV7-2 and TRBJ1-1; no definite D call. The V end lost 2 bases, the J end lost 0 bases, and 10 bases lay between the germline ends. This CDR3 comprises 15 residues. Germline V gives CDR1 SGHTA, CDR2 FQGNSA. The CDR3 sequence is CASSLRWAVNTEAFF. The CDR3 coding sequence is TGTGCCAGCAGCTTAAGGTGGGCCGTGAACACTGAAGCTTTCTTT.

The rearrangement joins TRBV28 to TRBJ2-7; tentatively, D is TRBD2 (6 bases). Looked up from germline, CDR1 is MDHEN and CDR2 is SYDVKM. This CDR3 region has 16 residues. V was cut by 5 bases and J by 0 bases, with 17 bases left in between. CDR3 region: CASSAIGSGTSYEQYF. Here the CDR3 DNA reads TGTGCCAGCAGTGCTATCGGTAGCGGAACCTCCTACGAGCAGTACTTC. Drawing the rest from reference TRBV28 and TRBJ2-7, the complete variable domain is DVKVTQSSRYLVKRTGEKVFLECVQDMDHENMFWYRQDPGLGLRLIYFSYDVKMKEKGDIPEGYSVSREKKERFSLILESASTNQTSMYLCASSAIGSGTSYEQYFGPGTRLTVT.

The chain has TRBV28 and TRBJ2-7; the D gene is possibly TRBD1 (5 bases). The V end lost 2 bases, the J end lost 3 bases, and 14 bases lay between the germline ends. This CDR3 has 15 amino acids. Germline V gene data show CDR1 as MDHEN and CDR2 as SYDVKM. The DNA for the CDR3 is TGTGCCAGCAGTTTACCGGCAGGGATTAGCTACGAGCAGTACTTC. Protein: CASSLPAGISYEQYF. The full variable domain, completed using reference TRBV28 and TRBJ2-7, is DVKVTQSSRYLVKRTGEKVFLECVQDMDHENMFWYRQDPGLGLRLIYFSYDVKMKEKGDIPEGYSVSREKKERFSLILESASTNQTSMYLCASSLPAGISYEQYFGPGTRLTVT.

This clonotype was detected a few times. The rearrangement links TRBV20-1 to TRBJ1-1; no reliable D call. CDR1 is DFQATT, CDR2 SNEGSKA, per germline (reference sequence). This CDR3 region has 15 residues. CDR3 region: CRIMEQAIMNTEAFF. The CDR3 DNA sequence: TGCAGGATAATGGAGCAGGCAATCATGAACACTGAAGCTTTCTTT.

There are many counts of this clonotype. This chain connects TRBV20-1 to TRBJ2-2; D gene ambiguous. V dropped 4 bases and J dropped 5 bases, with 14 bases sitting between them. Germline V gene data show CDR1 as DFQATT and CDR2 as SNEGSKA (reference sequence). The length of the CDR3 is 14 residues. The chain's CDR3 is CSAMGISNTGELFF. As DNA, the CDR3 is TGCAGTGCTATGGGAATTAGTAATACCGGGGAGCTGTTTTTT.